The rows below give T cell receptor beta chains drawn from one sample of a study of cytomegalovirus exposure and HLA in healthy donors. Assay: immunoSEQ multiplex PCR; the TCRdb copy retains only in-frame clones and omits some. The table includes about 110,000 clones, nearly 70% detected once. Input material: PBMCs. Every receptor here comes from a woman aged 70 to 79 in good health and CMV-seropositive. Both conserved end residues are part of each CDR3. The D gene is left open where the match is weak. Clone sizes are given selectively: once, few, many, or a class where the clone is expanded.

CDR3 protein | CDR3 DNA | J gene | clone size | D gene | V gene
CANPGVENPEAFF | TGTGCCAATCCAGGGGTTGAGAACCCTGAAGCTTTCTTT | TRBJ1-1 | few | - | TRBV18
CASSPSGGTYNEQFF | TGTGCTAGCAGCCCTAGCGGGGGCACCTACAATGAGCAGTTCTTC | TRBJ2-1 | - | TRBD2 | TRBV7-7
CASTSDKKYREQFF | TGTGCCAGCACCTCCGATAAAAAATACAGGGAGCAGTTCTTC | TRBJ2-1 | - | - | TRBV7-9
CSSIRTGGGYTF | TGTTCCAGCATCAGGACAGGGGGAGGCTACACCTTC | TRBJ1-2 | - | TRBD1 | TRBV7-9
CASTSTGGTDTQYF | TGTGCCAGTACCTCTACGGGGGGTACAGATACGCAGTATTTT | TRBJ2-3 | few | TRBD2 | TRBV19
CASSFRSSGGFYEQYF | TGTGCCAGCAGCTTCCGGAGTAGCGGGGGCTTTTACGAGCAGTACTTC | TRBJ2-7 | - | TRBD2 | TRBV5-6
CASSPQTGENTEAFF | TGCGCCAGCAGCCCCCAAACAGGTGAGAACACTGAAGCTTTCTTT | TRBJ1-1 | once | - | TRBV5-1
CASSPSGGGYNEQFF | TGCGCCAGCAGCCCTAGCGGGGGGGGTTACAATGAGCAGTTCTTC | TRBJ2-1 | - | TRBD2 | TRBV5-1
CASSDRGRGEAFF | TGTGCCAGCTCCGACAGGGGGCGAGGTGAAGCTTTCTTT | TRBJ1-1 | - | TRBD1 | TRBV25-1
CASRTTRGQNYGYTF | TGTGCCAGCAGAACTACCAGGGGTCAGAACTATGGCTACACCTTC | TRBJ1-2 | few | - | TRBV2
CSVSNTGNTEAFF | TGCAGCGTTTCTAATACAGGGAACACTGAAGCTTTCTTT | TRBJ1-1 | - | - | TRBV29-1
CASSLDTGGGVNEQFF | TGTGCCAGCAGCTTAGATACGGGGGGTGGGGTGAATGAGCAGTTCTTC | TRBJ2-1 | few | TRBD2 | TRBV7-2
CASSSGTRNPTNEQFF | TGTGCCAGCAGCTCCGGGACTAGGAACCCTACCAATGAGCAGTTCTTC | TRBJ2-1 | few | TRBD2 | TRBV7-2
CAISDHLQGHNVNYGYTF | TGTGCCATCAGTGACCACCTACAGGGACACAACGTTAACTATGGCTACACCTTC | TRBJ1-2 | - | - | TRBV10-3
CASSQGQGAQYGYTF | TGTGCCAGCAGCCAAGGCCAAGGGGCTCAATATGGCTACACCTTC | TRBJ1-2 | - | - | TRBV14
CASSSGTGNTEAFF | TGTGCCAGCAGCTCCGGGACAGGGAACACTGAAGCTTTCTTT | TRBJ1-1 | - | TRBD1 | TRBV11-3
CASSLGGVMVGETQYF | TGCGCCAGCAGCTTGGGGGGGGTCATGGTCGGAGAGACCCAGTACTTC | TRBJ2-5 | - | - | TRBV5-1
CASRWSQGLNQPQHF | TGTGCCAGCAGATGGAGTCAGGGACTCAATCAGCCCCAGCATTTT | TRBJ1-5 | - | - | TRBV2
CALTLDSPEQYF | TGTGCCTTAACTCTGGACAGTCCCGAGCAGTACTTC | TRBJ2-7 | - | - | TRBV30
CASSVGLQTGTERTFF | TGTGCCAGCAGCGTAGGACTCCAAACCGGGACAGAGAGGACTTTCTTT | TRBJ1-1 | few | TRBD1 | TRBV9
CASSLGAGGGAGETQYF | TGTGCCAGCAGCTTAGGAGCAGGCGGGGGGGCCGGAGAGACCCAGTACTTC | TRBJ2-5 | few | TRBD2 | TRBV7-9
CASKRTGSGTEAFF | TGTGCCAGCAAACGTACAGGGTCGGGCACTGAAGCTTTCTTT | TRBJ1-1 | few | - | TRBV6-6
CASSYGTGGGGRYTF | TGTGCCAGCAGTTACGGGACGGGAGGAGGGGGTCGCTACACCTTC | TRBJ1-2 | - | - | TRBV6-5
CASSLGGSPANYGYTF | TGCGCCAGCAGCTTGGGAGGGTCGCCCGCTAACTATGGCTACACCTTC | TRBJ1-2 | - | - | TRBV5-1
CASSQSAGGYEKLFF | TGCGCCAGCAGCCAATCGGCAGGGGGTTATGAAAAACTGTTTTTT | TRBJ1-4 | once | TRBD1 | TRBV4-3
CASSQVTAGDTQYF | TGCGCCAGCAGCCAAGTAACGGCGGGAGATACGCAGTATTTT | TRBJ2-3 | - | - | TRBV4-1
CASSLMTNHEQYF | TGTGCCAGCAGCTTGATGACAAACCACGAGCAGTACTTC | TRBJ2-7 | - | - | TRBV7-9
CASSPPPGDANTGELFF | TGTGCCAGCAGCCCGCCCCCAGGGGACGCGAACACCGGGGAGCTGTTTTTT | TRBJ2-2 | few | - | TRBV5-6
CASSLGPDSGGELFF | TGCGCCAGCAGCTTGGGCCCGGATAGCGGCGGGGAGCTGTTTTTT | TRBJ2-2 | - | - | TRBV5-1
CATSRVQGKLFF | TGTGCCACCAGCAGAGTGCAGGGAAAACTGTTTTTT | TRBJ1-4 | - | - | TRBV15
CASSLVDGGVGQETQYF | TGTGCCAGCAGTTTAGTTGATGGAGGGGTCGGGCAAGAGACCCAGTACTTC | TRBJ2-5 | few | - | TRBV28
CASSLGGVPGDTQYF | TGTGCCAGCAGCTTAGGTGGCGTTCCGGGGGATACGCAGTATTTT | TRBJ2-3 | - | - | TRBV7-8
CASSLGGTVKVEWHF | TGCGCCAGCAGCTTGGGGGGGACAGTCAAAGTGGAGTGGCATTTT | TRBJ1-5 | - | TRBD1 | TRBV5-1
CASSPSGGLVNEQFF | TGTGCCAGCAGCCCTAGCGGGGGCCTGGTCAATGAGCAGTTCTTC | TRBJ2-1 | - | TRBD2 | TRBV6-5
CASSLATGLAGEQYF | TGTGCCAGCAGCTTAGCTACGGGACTAGCGGGCGAGCAGTACTTC | TRBJ2-7 | - | TRBD2 | TRBV7-8
CASSSGAAGANVLTF | TGTGCCAGCAGTTCTGGAGCCGCTGGGGCCAACGTCCTGACTTTC | TRBJ2-6 | - | - | TRBV6-5
CAWSRDRGFVYEQYF | TGTGCCTGGAGTAGGGACAGGGGGTTTGTATACGAGCAGTACTTC | TRBJ2-7 | - | TRBD1 | TRBV30
CASSIFGVMNTEAFF | TGTGCCAGTAGTATATTCGGGGTCATGAACACTGAAGCTTTCTTT | TRBJ1-1 | - | - | TRBV19
CASSFEGPKAEQYF | TGTGCCAGCAGCTTCGAGGGCCCCAAGGCCGAGCAGTACTTC | TRBJ2-7 | - | - | TRBV7-9
CAWSVHPGNTGELFF | TGTGCCTGGAGTGTACACCCAGGGAACACCGGGGAGCTGTTTTTT | TRBJ2-2 | - | - | TRBV30
CASSQDPVAYLTQYF | TGCGCCAGCAGCCAAGATCCGGTCGCCTATCTCACGCAGTATTTT | TRBJ2-3 | few | - | TRBV4-1
CASSLGGQGYQPQHF | TGTGCCAGCAGCTTGGGGGGACAGGGGTATCAGCCCCAGCATTTT | TRBJ1-5 | - | TRBD1 | TRBV5-6
CASSSDTSGGRGEQFF | TGTGCCAGTAGTTCCGACACTAGCGGGGGAAGGGGTGAGCAGTTCTTC | TRBJ2-1 | - | TRBD2 | TRBV19
CASSLRDRNYGYTF | TGCGCCAGCAGCTTGCGGGACAGAAACTATGGCTACACCTTC | TRBJ1-2 | once | TRBD1 | TRBV5-1